Reported below is one TCR beta chain. Ten or more counts support this clonotype. This clone's antigen is unknown. No per-base quality is available; no much larger clone lies one base away. These data come from a study of molecular identifiers for immune sequencing clone quantification (dated by TCRdb to between 2017 and 2018). Background for the entire study: For a replicate experiment, the RNA from either approximately 20,000 or 100,000 naive CD8 T cells was divided into five aliquots, and four of those aliquots went on to sequencing. This methods study used CD8 T cells to benchmark TCR RNA copy counting and molecular-identifier clustering-based TCR repertoire sequencing (MIDCIRS).

Libraries of naive CD8 T cells were built from about 19,000 to 1,100,000 sorted cells, with 10%, 30% or 50% of the purified RNA used. Naive CD8 T cells, defined as CD8+CD4-CCR7+CD45RA+, were FACS-sorted into RLT Plus buffer on a BD FACSAria II. Detection sensitivity was tested by spiking Jurkat RNA equal to about eleven TCR copies' worth into samples containing about 20,000-1,000,000 naive CD8 T cells. Enrichment of CD8 T cells was performed with RosetteSep CD8+ T Cell Enrichment Cocktail and Ficoll-Paque, after which ACK red cell lysis was carried out. What the study reported, not specific to this receptor: About three recovered TCR RNA copies per cell were obtained by modeling, versus about ten by digital PCR, implying a capture efficiency of about 30%. Highly expanded clone sizes could be underestimated because identical TCR molecules may share a barcode. When barcode sub-clustering was not used, chimeric consensus sequences inflated TCR diversity, with chimeras reaching as high as 47%. A single cell's worth of spiked-in Jurkat TCR RNA was reported detectable even among about a million naive CD8 T cells. In CMV-specific effector cells, clones with more than 20 RNA copies contained over 97% of molecules, whereas in naive cells such clones contained under 1% of molecules. The naive libraries included spiked-in Jurkat TCR RNA (around 10 copies' worth), and this RNA is not part of the donor repertoire.

The library was built by means of PCR. Sequenced using an Illumina HiSeq 4000. Bulk TCR libraries were made following a previously described method, with the TCR primers given in Table S5. Total RNA was purified with the Qiagen AllPrep DNA/RNA kit. Before any analysis, reads coming from multiple sequencing runs of the same library were combined into one pool. From the authors' description of their analysis: Only reads with exact TCR constant sequence were kept, trimmed to 150 nt, and grouped by their 12-nt molecular barcodes. Reads within each barcode group were sub-clustered using a 15% Levenshtein threshold, and quality-weighted consensus sequences were constructed for each RNA molecule. Non-functional sequences were discarded, and so were lower-count sequences lying one edit away from another sequence. Based on a fit of two negative binomial distributions, barcode sub-clusters having less than 20% of the maximum read count were discarded. TCRdb reprocessed the public reads (quality trimming at Q25 with fastp, clone calling with MiXCR) and kept in-frame beta chains. Entries are consolidated by CDR3 protein sequence, retaining the most common genes and DNA. TCRdb assigned the V and J calls; the authors' analysis was not used. This sample lists around 86,000 distinct CDR3 sequences; around 20% were detected once. Around 0.8% of the sample goes to the ten largest clones.

Counted from cysteine to phenylalanine, this CDR3 has 11 amino acids. Of all the DNA, just the CDR3 is kept, 33 bases in frame from base 1. Based on the germline V gene (reference sequence), the CDR1 and CDR2 sequences are SEHNR and FQNEAQ. Cut back by 8 bases and 6 bases, the V and J ends lie 11 bases apart. The sequence was collected from a human donor in good health. Some libraries in this study had Jurkat cell RNA spiked in. The chain is encoded by TRBV7-9 joined to TRBJ2-7; the D gene assignment is perhaps TRBD1 or TRBD2, with each matching 5 bases. Sequenced: naive CD8+ T cells from blood, with Jurkat cell RNA spiked in. Explained via the paper, the cell subset or site label denotes: FACS-sorted CD8+CD4-CCR7+CD45RA+ naive T cells. The DNA sequence is as follows: TGTGCCAGCGAAGGGGCGGGCGAGCAGTACTTC. It translates to CASEGAGEQYF.